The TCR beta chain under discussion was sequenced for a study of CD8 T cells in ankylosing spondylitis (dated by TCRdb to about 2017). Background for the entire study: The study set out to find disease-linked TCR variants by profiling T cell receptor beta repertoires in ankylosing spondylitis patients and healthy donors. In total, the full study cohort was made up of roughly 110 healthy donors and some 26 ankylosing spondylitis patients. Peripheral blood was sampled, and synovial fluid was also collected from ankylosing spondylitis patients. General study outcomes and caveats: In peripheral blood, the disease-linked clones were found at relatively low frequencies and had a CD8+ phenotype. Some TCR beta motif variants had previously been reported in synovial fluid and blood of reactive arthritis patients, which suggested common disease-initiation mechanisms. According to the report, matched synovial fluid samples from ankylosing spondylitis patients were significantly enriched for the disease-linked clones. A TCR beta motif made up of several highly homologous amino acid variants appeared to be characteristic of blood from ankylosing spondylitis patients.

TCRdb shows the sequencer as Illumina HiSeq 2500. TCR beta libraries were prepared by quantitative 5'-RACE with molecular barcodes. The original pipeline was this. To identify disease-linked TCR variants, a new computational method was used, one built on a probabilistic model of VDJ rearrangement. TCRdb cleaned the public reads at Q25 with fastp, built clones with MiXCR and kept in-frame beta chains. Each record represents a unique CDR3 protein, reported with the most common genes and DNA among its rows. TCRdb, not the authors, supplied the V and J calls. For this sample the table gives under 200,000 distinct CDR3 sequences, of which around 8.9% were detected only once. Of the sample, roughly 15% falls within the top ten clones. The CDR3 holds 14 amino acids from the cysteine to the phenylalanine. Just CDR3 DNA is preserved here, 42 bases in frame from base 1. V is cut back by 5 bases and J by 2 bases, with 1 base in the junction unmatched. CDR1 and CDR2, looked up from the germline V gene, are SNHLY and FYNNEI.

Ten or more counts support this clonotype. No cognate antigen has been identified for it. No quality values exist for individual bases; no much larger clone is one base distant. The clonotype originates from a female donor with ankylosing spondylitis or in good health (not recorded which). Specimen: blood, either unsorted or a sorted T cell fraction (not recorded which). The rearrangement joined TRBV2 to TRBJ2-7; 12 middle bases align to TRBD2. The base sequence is TGTGCCAGCAGTTGGACTAGCGGGACCTACGAGCAGTACTTC. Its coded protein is CASSWTSGTYEQYF.